The T cell receptor (beta chain) under discussion was sequenced for a study of beta chain features in type 1 diabetes (dated by TCRdb to between 2018 and 2020). Regarding the research as a whole: No differences in mean age, gender distribution, total cell number or subset yield were found between patients and healthy donors. Naive and central memory subsets were obtained from all 28 donors, but regulatory and stem cell-like memory subsets were isolated from only 8 patients and about 8 healthy donors. A total of approximately 99,000,000 sorted cells were examined across all samples, and RNA yield correlated strongly with the number of cells per subset. In the study, TCRB repertoires of sorted circulating CD4+ T cell subsets from recently diagnosed type 1 diabetes patients were compared with those of matched healthy donors.

The High Capacity cDNA Reverse Transcription Kit was used to reverse transcribe all of the isolated RNA, meaning that expressed TCRB transcripts were what got sequenced. Naive, central memory and regulatory T cell samples underwent deep immunoSEQ sequencing, averaging about 3.57 million total reads per sample. Sorted cells were lysed in RLT buffer, and RNA was extracted using DNase-treated RNeasy Micro or Mini kits according to cell number. Each cell subset was processed on its own to prevent cross-contamination, while patient and healthy donor samples were processed together. The immunoSEQ multiplex PCR was used to amplify TCRB sequences from cDNA, generating 87-bp fragments that spanned the CDR3 region. Sequencing of the amplicons was performed on the Illumina HiSeq platform. Turning to the authors' computational methods: Synthetic template baselines were used to correct PCR bias computationally, reads within Hamming distance 2 were collapsed, and singletons that could not be merged were discarded. Reads were aligned to IMGT to assign V, D and J genes, CDR3 length, and insertions or deletions at six rearrangement sites. Within each subset, clonotype counts were normalized to sorted cell number, after which true diversity and Gini coefficients were computed with the tcR R package. Repertoire sharing was quantified using the overlap coefficient calculated on TCRB nucleotide sequences. The table was pulled from immuneACCESS by TCRdb, which kept in-frame rearrangements only. Such tables lose some clones; where checked, under half of the loss comes from unresolved V genes, and the rest has no known cause. From that table come the V and J calls and clone size; the DNA was used to work out D and trimming. Here the sample has more than 110,000 clones; 6.5% to 8.5% occur a single time. Of the sample, 1.3% to 1.5% falls within the top ten clones.

The germline V gene yields SNHLY for CDR1 and FYNNEI for CDR2. V is pared back by 7 bases and J by 0 bases, with 12 bases lying between the germline termini. The CDR3 covers 14 residues, taking in both the cysteine and the phenylalanine. The retained sequence is limited to the CDR3, 42 bases, with the frame set at the first base. Each donor gave one peripheral blood draw, approximately 100 mL on average, collected into heparinised tubes. Using a panel that included CD45RO, CCR7, CD25, CD127, CD95 and CD27, naive, central memory, regulatory and stem cell-like memory CD4+ T cells were sorted on a BD FACSAria II. Purity was above 95% for every sorted population. PBMCs were separated immediately by Lymphoprep density gradient centrifugation and were stained directly, without being cultured. So that batch effects would be minimized, each experiment stained and sorted samples in pairs, pairing one healthy donor with one patient.

Broad study findings and their caveats: Because cDNA was sequenced instead of genomic DNA, highly expressing activated cells could be over-represented, though the groups showed no difference in activation or CD3 levels. Patients with type 1 diabetes made fewer insertions and deleted more nucleotides at VDJ recombination sites, implying thymic rearrangement abnormalities. PCR might favor shorter templates, but patient and control samples were amplified and corrected together, so any skew would affect both groups equally. A moderate but significant shortening of TCRB CDR3 length was observed in type 1 diabetes patients in all four CD4+ subsets. Because the HLA sub-analyses included only small numbers of individuals, any influence of HLA type on TCRB rearrangement was left unresolved. Naive, central memory and regulatory TCRB repertoires appeared to be more alike among patients than among healthy donors.

This clone came up a few times. What antigen it recognizes has not been identified. The record has no base qualities; no much larger clone is one base away. The sequence is built from TRBV2 and TRBJ1-1, with the D gene call left open. Sequenced input: central memory CD4+ T cells from blood. The source is a woman in her twenties or thirties in good health. The DNA is as follows: TGTGCCAGCACCCCCCGCAGTGTGAACACTGAAGCTTTCTTT. It is translated as CASTPRSVNTEAFF.